This TCR beta chain was observed in a study of blood T cell repertoires in COVID-19. A word on this clone: The same CDR3 is also encoded by other DNA sequences in this sample.

Libraries were prepared by immunoSEQ multiplex PCR; TCRdb keeps only in-frame clonotypes and omits some of them. Of around 300,000 clones in the sample, roughly 90% were seen once. V dropped 3 bases and J dropped 0 bases, with 9 bases sitting between them. This CDR3 contains 14 residues. Per the germline V gene, CDR1 is LNHDA and CDR2 is SQIVND (reference sequence). This receptor was identified in a woman aged 25 to 39 with COVID-19, enrolled during active disease. The sample taken for sequencing was peripheral blood. The chain joins TRBV19 to TRBJ2-7; no firm D call. Here the CDR3 DNA reads TGTGCCAGTAGTATTGGCAGGTCCTCCTACGAGCAGTACTTC. This encodes CASSIGRSSYEQYF.